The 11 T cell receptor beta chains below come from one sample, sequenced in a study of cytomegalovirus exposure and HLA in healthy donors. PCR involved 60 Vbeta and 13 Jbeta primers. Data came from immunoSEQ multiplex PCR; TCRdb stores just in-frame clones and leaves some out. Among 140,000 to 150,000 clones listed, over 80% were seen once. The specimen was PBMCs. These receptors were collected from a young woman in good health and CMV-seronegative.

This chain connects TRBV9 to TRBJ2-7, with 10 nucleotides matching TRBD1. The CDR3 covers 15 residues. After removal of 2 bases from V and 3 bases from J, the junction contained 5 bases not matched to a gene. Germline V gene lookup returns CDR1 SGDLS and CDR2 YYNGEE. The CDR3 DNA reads TGTGCCAGCAGCGTCGGGACAGGGGCCCTCTACGAGCAGTACTTC. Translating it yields CASSVGTGALYEQYF. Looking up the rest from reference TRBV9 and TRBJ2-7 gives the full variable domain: DSGVTQTPKHLITATGQRVTLRCSPRSGDLSVYWYQQSLDQGLQFLIQYYNGEERAKGNILERFSAQQFPDLHSELNLSSLELGDSALYFCASSVGTGALYEQYFGPGTRLTVT.

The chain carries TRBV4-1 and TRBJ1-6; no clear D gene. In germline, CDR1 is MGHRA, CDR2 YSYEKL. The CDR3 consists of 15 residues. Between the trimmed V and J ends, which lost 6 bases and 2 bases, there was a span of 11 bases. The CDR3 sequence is CASRPAGTYNSPLHF. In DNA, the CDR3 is TGCGCCAGCAGGCCCGCCGGGACCTATAATTCACCCCTCCACTTT.

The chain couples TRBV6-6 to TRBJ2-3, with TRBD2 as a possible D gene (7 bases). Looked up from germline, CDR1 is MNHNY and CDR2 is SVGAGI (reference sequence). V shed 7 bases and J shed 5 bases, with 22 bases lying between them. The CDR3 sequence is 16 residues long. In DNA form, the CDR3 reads TGTGCCAGCACCTATGGGAGGGGGATGAGTAGAGATACGCAGTATTTT. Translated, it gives CASTYGRGMSRDTQYF.

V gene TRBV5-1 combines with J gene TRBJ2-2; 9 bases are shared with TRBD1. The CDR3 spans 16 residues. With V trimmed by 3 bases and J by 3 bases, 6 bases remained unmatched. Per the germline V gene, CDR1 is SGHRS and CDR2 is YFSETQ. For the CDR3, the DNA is TGCGCCAGCAGCTGGAGGACAGGGGTCGACACCGGGGAGCTGTTTTTT. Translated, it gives CASSWRTGVDTGELFF.

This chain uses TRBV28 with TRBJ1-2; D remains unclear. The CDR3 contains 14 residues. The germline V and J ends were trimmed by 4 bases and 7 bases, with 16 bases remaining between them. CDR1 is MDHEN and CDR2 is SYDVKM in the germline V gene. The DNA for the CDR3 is TGTGCCAGCAGTTCCCTGGAGGGAGGTGGTGGCTACACCTTC. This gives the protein CASSSLEGGGGYTF.

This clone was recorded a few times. Here the CDR3 reads CASSKNRGWTEAFF. The DNA for the CDR3 is TGTGCCAGCAGCAAAAACAGGGGGTGGACTGAAGCTTTCTTT. The V gene is TRBV6-5, the J gene TRBJ1-1, with 8 bases fitting TRBD1. CDR3 length: 14 amino acids. CDR1 MNHEY and CDR2 SVGAGI come from the germline V gene. J gave up 5 bases and V 6 bases, and 8 bases lay outside the gene matches.

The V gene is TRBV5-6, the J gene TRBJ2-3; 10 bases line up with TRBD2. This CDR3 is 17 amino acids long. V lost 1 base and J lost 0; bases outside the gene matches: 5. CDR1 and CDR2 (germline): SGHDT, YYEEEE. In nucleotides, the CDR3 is TGTGCCAGCAGCTTGAGGACTAGCGGACTTAGCACAGATACGCAGTATTTT. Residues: CASSLRTSGLSTDTQYF.

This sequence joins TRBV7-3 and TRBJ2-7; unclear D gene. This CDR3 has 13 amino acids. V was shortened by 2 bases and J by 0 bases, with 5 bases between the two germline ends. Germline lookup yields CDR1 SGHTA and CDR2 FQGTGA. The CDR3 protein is CASSLDFSYEQYF. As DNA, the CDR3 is TGTGCCAGCAGCTTAGACTTCTCCTACGAGCAGTACTTC.

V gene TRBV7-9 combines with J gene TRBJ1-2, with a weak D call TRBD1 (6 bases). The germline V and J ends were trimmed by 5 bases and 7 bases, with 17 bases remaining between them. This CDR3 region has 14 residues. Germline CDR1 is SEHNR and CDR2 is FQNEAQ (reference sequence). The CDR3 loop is CASSIYGTRGGYTF. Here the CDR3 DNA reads TGTGCCAGCAGCATTTACGGGACACGAGGTGGCTACACCTTC.

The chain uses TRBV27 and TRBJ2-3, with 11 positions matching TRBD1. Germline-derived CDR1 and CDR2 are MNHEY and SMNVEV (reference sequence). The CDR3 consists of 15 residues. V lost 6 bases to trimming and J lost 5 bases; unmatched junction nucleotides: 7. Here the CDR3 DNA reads TGTGCCAGCAGGAGGACAGGGGGCCGTGGAGATACGCAGTATTTT. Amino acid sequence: CASRRTGGRGDTQYF.

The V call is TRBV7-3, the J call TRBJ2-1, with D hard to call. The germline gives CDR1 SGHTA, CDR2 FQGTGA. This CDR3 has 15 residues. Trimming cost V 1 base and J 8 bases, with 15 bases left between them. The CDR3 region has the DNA TGTGCCAGCAGCTTAAGGGTCCTAGGTGCGGATGAGCAGTTCTTC. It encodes CASSLRVLGADEQFF.